The text below deals with one T cell receptor beta chain. This sample is drawn from a study of control samples from healthy donors and cancer patients. Sequencing was performed with immunoSEQ multiplex PCR; in TCRdb, only in-frame clones are kept and a portion is missing. The sample comprises about 35,000 clones, approximately 90% of which are singletons, and 1.6% rests with the top ten. The CDR3 length is 14 residues. Germline CDR1 reads SGHTA; CDR2 reads FQGTGA. V gave up 1 base and J gave up 2 bases, with 7 bases separating them. The TCR was taken from a middle-aged woman with lung cancer. Specimen: PBMCs. The chain recombines TRBV7-3 with TRBJ2-3; no definite D call. CDR3 amino acids: CASSLSHTTDTQYF. The CDR3 DNA follows: TGTGCCAGCAGCTTAAGTCACACCACAGATACGCAGTATTTT.